This TCR beta chain was observed in a study of T cells in women clearing cervical HPV infection. About this clone itself: The CDR3 end lies 3 residues beyond the end of the read and is filled in from the germline J gene.

TCRdb's table, derived via immunoSEQ multiplex PCR, lists solely in-frame clones and lacks some. The table for this sample gives roughly 50,000 clones. Trimming took 5 bases from V and 4 from J; bases not matched to a gene: 12. The CDR3 runs 15 residues. Germline lookup yields CDR1 SGHRS and CDR2 YFSETQ. The TCR was taken from a woman between 18 and 70 years old with a cervical HPV16 infection that either progressed to CIN3+ or cleared (not recorded which). V usage is TRBV5-1 and J usage is TRBJ2-7, with 7 bases lining up with TRBD1. The sequencing sample was made of blood buffy coat. The CDR3 is CASSSPGTEVYEQYF. The covered CDR3 bases are TGCGCCAGCAGTTCCCCCGGGACAGAGGTATACGAG.